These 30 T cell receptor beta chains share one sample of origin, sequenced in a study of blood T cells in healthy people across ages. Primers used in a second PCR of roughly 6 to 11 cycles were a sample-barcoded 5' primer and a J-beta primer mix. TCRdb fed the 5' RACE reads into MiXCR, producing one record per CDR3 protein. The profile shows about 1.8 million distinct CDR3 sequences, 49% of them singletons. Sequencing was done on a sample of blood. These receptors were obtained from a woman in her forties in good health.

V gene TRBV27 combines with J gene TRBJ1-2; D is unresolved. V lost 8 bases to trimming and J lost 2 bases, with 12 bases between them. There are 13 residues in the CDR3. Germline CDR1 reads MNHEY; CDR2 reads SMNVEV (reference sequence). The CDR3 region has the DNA TGTGCCAGCCGCTACGGACCAAACTATGGCTACACCTTC. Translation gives CASRYGPNYGYTF.

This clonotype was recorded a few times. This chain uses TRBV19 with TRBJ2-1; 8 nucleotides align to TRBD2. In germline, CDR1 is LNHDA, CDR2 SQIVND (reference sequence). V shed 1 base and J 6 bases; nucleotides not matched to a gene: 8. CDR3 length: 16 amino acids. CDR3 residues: CASSIGASGFFNEQFF. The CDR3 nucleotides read TGTGCCAGTAGTATAGGGGCTAGCGGGTTTTTCAATGAGCAGTTCTTC.

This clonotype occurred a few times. In nucleotides, the CDR3 is TGTGCCAGCACCGCCCAGGTTGGCAGAAGGTCCGAGCAGTACTTC. Residues: CASTAQVGRRSEQYF. The V and J genes are TRBV12-3 or TRBV12-4 and TRBJ2-7; D not certain. The CDR3 sequence is 15 residues long. Trimming took 7 bases from V and 6 from J, leaving 22 bases between them.

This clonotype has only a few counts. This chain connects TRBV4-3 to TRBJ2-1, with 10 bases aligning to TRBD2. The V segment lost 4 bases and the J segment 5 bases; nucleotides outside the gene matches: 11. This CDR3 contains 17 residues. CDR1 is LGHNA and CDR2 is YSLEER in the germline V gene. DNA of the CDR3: TGCGCCAGCAGCCCTCGATTAGCGGGGGGTTCCCACAATGAGCAGTTCTTC. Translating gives CASSPRLAGGSHNEQFF.

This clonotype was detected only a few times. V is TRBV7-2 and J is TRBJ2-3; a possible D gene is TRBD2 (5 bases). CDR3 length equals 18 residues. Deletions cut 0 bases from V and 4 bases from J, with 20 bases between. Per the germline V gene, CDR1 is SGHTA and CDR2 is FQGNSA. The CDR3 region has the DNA TGTGCCAGCAGCTTAGCTGGCACTCCTAGCCGGTTCCCAGATACGCAGTATTTT. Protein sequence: CASSLAGTPSRFPDTQYF.

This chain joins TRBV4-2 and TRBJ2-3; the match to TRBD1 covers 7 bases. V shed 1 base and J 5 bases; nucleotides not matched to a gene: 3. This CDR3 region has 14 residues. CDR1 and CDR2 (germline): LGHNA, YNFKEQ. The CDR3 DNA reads TGTGCCAGCAGCCAAGTTGACAGGGAAGATACGCAGTATTTT. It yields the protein CASSQVDREDTQYF.

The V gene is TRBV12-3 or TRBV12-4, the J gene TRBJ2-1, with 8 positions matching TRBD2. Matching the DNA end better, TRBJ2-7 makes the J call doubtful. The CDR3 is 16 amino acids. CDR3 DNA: TGTGCCAGCAGTAAAAGTAGCGGGGAAACCTACAATGAGCAGTACTTC. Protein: CASSKSSGETYNEQYF.

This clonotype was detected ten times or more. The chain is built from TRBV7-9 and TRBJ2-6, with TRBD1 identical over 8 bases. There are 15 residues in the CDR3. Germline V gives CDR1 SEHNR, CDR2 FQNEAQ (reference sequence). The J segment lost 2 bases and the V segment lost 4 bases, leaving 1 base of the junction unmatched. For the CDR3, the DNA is TGTGCCAGCAGCTCGACAGGGGCTGGGGCCAACGTCCTGACTTTC. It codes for CASSSTGAGANVLTF.

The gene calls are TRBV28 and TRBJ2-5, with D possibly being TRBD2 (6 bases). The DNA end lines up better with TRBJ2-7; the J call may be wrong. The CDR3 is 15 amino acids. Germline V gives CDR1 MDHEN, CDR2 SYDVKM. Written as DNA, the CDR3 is TGTGCCAGCAGTTTAAATAGCGGCGGTTTACGCGAGCAGTACTTC. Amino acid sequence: CASSLNSGGLREQYF.

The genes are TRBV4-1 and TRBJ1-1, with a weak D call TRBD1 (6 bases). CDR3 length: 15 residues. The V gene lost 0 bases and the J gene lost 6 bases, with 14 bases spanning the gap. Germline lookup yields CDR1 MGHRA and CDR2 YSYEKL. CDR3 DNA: TGCGCCAGCAGCCAAGATACTAACAGGGACGCTGAAGCTTTCTTT. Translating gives CASSQDTNRDAEAFF.

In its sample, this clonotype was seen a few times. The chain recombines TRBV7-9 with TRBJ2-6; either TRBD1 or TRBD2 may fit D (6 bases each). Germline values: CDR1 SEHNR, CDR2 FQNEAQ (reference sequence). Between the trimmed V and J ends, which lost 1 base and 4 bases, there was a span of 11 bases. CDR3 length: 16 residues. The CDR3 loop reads CASSLDTGAGANVLTF. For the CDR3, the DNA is TGTGCCAGCAGCTTAGATACGGGGGCGGGGGCCAACGTCCTGACTTTC.

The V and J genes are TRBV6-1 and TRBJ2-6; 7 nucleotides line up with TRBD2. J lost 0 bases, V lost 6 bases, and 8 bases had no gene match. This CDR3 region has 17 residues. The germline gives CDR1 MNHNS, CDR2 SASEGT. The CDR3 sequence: CASRDKRGVSGANVLTF. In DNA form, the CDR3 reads TGTGCCAGCAGGGATAAACGGGGGGTCTCTGGGGCCAACGTCCTGACTTTC.

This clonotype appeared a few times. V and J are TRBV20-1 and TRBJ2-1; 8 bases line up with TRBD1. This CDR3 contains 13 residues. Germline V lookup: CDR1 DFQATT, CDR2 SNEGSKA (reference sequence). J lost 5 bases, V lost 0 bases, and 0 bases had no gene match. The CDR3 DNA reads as TGCAGTGCTAGAGAGGACAGGGACAATGAGCAGTTCTTC. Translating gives CSAREDRDNEQFF.

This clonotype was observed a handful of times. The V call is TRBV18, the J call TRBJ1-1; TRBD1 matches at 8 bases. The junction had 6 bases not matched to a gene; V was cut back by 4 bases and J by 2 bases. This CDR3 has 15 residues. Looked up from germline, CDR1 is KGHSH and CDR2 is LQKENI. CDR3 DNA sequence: TGTGCCAGCTCACTCCAGACAGGGGCCAACACTGAAGCTTTCTTT. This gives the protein CASSLQTGANTEAFF.

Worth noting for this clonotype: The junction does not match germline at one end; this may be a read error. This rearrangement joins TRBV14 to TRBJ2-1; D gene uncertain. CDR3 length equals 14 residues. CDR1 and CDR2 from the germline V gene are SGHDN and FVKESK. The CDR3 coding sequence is TGCGCCAGCAGCCAAGCAGAGTCATACGGTGAGCAGTTCTTC. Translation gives CASSQAESYGEQFF.

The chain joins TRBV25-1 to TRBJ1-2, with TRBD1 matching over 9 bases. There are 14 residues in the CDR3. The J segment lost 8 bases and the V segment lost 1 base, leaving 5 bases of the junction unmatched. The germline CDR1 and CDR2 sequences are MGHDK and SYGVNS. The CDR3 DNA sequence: TGTGCCAGCAGTGAATTCGGACAGGGGAAAGGCTACACCTTC. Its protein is CASSEFGQGKGYTF.

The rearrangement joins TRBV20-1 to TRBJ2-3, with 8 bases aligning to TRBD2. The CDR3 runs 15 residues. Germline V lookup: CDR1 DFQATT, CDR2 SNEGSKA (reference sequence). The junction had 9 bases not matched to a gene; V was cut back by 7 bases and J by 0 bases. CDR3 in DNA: TGCAGTGTCCCGGGGGGGGCGGCTAGCACAGATACGCAGTATTTT. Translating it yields CSVPGGAASTDTQYF.

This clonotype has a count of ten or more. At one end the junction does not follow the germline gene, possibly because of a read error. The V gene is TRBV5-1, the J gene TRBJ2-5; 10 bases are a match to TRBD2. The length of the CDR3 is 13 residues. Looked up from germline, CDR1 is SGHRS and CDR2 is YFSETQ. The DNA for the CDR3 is TGTGCCAGCTCATCGGGACTAGCGGAGACCCAGTACTTC. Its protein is CASSSGLAETQYF.

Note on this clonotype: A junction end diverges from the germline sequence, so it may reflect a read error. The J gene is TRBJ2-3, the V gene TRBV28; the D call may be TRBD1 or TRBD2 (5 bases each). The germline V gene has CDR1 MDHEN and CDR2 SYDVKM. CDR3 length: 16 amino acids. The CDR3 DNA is TGTGCCAGCAGTTTAGGGGCGGAGAGCGGCACCGATACGCAGTATTTT. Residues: CASSLGAESGTDTQYF.

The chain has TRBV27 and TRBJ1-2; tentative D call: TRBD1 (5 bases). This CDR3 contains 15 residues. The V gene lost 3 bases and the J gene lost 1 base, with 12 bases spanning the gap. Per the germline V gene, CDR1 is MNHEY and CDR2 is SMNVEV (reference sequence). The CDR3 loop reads CASSFRRGGNYGYTF. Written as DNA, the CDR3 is TGTGCCAGCAGTTTCCGCCGGGGGGGTAACTATGGCTACACCTTC.

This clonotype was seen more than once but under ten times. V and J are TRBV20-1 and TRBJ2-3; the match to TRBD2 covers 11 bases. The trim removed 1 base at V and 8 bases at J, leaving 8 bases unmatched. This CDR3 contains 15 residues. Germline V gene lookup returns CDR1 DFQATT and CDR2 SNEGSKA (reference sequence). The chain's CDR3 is CSARGSSGGLVTQYF. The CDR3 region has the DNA TGCAGTGCTAGAGGGTCTAGCGGGGGGTTGGTTACGCAGTATTTT.

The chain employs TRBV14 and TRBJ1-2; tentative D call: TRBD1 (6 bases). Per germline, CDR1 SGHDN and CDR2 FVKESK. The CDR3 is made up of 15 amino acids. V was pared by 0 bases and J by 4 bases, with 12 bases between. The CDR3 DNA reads TGTGCCAGCAGCCAAGAAATGACAGGACTCTATGGCTACACCTTC. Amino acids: CASSQEMTGLYGYTF.

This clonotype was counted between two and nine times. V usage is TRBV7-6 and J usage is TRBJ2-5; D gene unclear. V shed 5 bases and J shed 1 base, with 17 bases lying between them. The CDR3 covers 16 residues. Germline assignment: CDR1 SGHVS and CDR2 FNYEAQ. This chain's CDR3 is CASSVRVGRVQETQYF. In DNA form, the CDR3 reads TGTGCCAGCAGCGTCAGAGTGGGCCGAGTCCAAGAGACCCAGTACTTC. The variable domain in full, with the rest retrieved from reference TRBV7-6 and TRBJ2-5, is GAGVSQSPRYKVTKRGQDVALRCDPISGHVSLYWYRQALGQGPEFLTYFNYEAQQDKSGLPNDRFSAERPEGSISTLTIQRTEQRDSAMYRCASSVRVGRVQETQYFGPGTRLLVL.

CDR3 bases: TGCAGTGCTAGAGAGAGACTCATTGAGCAGTTCTTC. It translates to CSARERLIEQFF. The chain links TRBV20-1 to TRBJ2-1; unclear D gene. Trimming removed 0 bases at V and 9 bases at J, with 9 bases between. CDR3 length: 12 residues. Germline values: CDR1 DFQATT, CDR2 SNEGSKA (reference sequence).

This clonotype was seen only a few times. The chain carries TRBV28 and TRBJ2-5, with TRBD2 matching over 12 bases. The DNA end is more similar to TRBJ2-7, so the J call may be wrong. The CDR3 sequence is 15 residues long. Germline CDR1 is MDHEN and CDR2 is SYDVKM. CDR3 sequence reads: CASSFTSGGLSEQYF. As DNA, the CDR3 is TGTGCCAGCAGTTTTACTAGCGGGGGGCTTTCCGAGCAGTACTTC.

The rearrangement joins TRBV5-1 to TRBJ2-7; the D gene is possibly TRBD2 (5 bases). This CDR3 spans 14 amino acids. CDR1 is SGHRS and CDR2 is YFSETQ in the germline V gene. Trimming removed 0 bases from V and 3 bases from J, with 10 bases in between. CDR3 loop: CASSLGLSYYEQYF. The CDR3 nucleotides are TGCGCCAGCAGCTTGGGACTATCTTACTACGAGCAGTACTTC.

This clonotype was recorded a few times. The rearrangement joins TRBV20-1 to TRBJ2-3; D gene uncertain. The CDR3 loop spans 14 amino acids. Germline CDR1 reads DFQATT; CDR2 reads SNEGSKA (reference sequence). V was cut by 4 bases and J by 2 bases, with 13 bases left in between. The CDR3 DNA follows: TGCAGTGCTAAAGTAGCTGGCTTCACAGATACGCAGTATTTT. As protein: CSAKVAGFTDTQYF.

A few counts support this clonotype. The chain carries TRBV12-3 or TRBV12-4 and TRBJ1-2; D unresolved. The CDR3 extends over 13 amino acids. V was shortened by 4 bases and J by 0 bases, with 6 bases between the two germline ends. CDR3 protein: CASSYAPNYGYTF. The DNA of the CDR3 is TGTGCCAGCAGTTACGCCCCTAACTATGGCTACACCTTC.

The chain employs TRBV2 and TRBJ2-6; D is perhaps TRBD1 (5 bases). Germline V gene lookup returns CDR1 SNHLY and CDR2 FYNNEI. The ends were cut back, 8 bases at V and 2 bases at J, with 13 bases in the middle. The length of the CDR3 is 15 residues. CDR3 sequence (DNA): TGTGCCAGCTCAGTGGGGCCCCCTGGGGCCAACGTCCTGACTTTC. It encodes CASSVGPPGANVLTF.

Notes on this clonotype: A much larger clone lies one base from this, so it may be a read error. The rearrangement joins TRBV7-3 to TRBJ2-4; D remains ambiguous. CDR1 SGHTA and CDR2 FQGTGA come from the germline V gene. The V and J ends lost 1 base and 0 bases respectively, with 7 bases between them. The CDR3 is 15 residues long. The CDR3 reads CASSLNGLAKNIQYF. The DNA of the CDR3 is TGTGCCAGCAGCTTAAACGGGTTAGCCAAAAACATTCAGTACTTC.